The 12 T cell receptor beta chains given below trace back to one sample, sequenced in a study of human T cells and chemical hapten exposure. Described time point: pre-sensitization, week 0. Treatment denoted: therapeutic diphenylcyclopropenone sensitization with weekly scalp DPC. TCRdb re-analysed the RACE reads in MiXCR, keeping a single row per CDR3 protein. The table includes about 120,000 distinct CDR3 sequences, about 13% detected once. Material: whole blood, obtained in connection with sensitization to the hapten diphenylcyclopropenone (DPC). These receptors all come from a woman aged 18 to 35 with alopecia areata. Some clones in this sample may be carry-over from other donors' samples.

Many counts were recorded for this clonotype. The chain joins TRBV9 to TRBJ2-4; D may be TRBD1 (5 bases). The germline gives CDR1 SGDLS, CDR2 YYNGEE. The CDR3 runs 15 residues. V lost 0 bases and J 3 bases, leaving 10 bases between the germline ends. The CDR3 protein is CASSVDGQNKNIQYF. The DNA of the CDR3 is TGTGCCAGCAGCGTAGACGGACAAAACAAAAACATTCAGTACTTC. The full variable domain, its missing parts supplied by reference TRBV9 and TRBJ2-4, is DSGVTQTPKHLITATGQRVTLRCSPRSGDLSVYWYQQSLDQGLQFLIQYYNGEERAKGNILERFSAQQFPDLHSELNLSSLELGDSALYFCASSVDGQNKNIQYFGAGTRLSVL.

The rearrangement joins TRBV21-1 to TRBJ2-7; the table's D call TRBD1 went unverified against the DNA. TRBV21-1 is given as a pseudogene. The CDR3 length is 18 residues. CDR3 DNA: TGTGCCAGCTCCGCCTACCCCCGGTTGACGGGGGGCCAGCACGAGCAGTACTTC. Encoded protein: CASSAYPRLTGGQHEQYF.

There are a few counts of this clonotype. The genes are TRBV20-1 and TRBJ2-3; weak D call: TRBD2 (6 bases). This CDR3 is built from 15 residues. V dropped 3 bases and J dropped 0 bases, with 13 bases sitting between them. The V gene's germline CDR1 is DFQATT and CDR2 SNEGSKA (reference sequence). Here the CDR3 reads CSASRPSDSTDTQYF. The DNA of the CDR3 is TGCAGTGCTAGCCGCCCTAGCGATAGCACAGATACGCAGTATTTT.

Only a few counts were recorded for this clonotype. The chain couples TRBV2 to TRBJ2-7, with 9 bases that match TRBD1. V lost 6 bases and J lost 1; bases outside the gene matches: 10. The CDR3 extends over 16 amino acids. Germline V gene sequence: CDR1 SNHLY, CDR2 FYNNEI. This CDR3 is CASRLSGTGYSYEQYF. CDR3 in DNA: TGTGCCAGCAGACTGTCCGGGACAGGGTATTCCTACGAGCAGTACTTC. Drawing the rest from reference TRBV2 and TRBJ2-7, the complete variable domain is EPEVTQTPSHQVTQMGQEVILRCVPISNHLYFYWYRQILGQKVEFLVSFYNNEISEKSEIFDDQFSVERPDGSNFTLKIRSTKLEDSAMYFCASRLSGTGYSYEQYFGPGTRLTVT.

The chain employs TRBV10-1 and TRBJ1-6; possibly TRBD1 for D (5 bases). Germline values: CDR1 WNHNN, CDR2 SYGVQD (reference sequence). V lost 6 bases and J lost 10, with 16 bases in between. The CDR3 loop spans 14 amino acids. Here the CDR3 reads CASRVDKHPSPLHF. In DNA form, the CDR3 reads TGCGCCAGCAGGGTGGACAAGCACCCGTCACCCCTCCACTTT.

This clonotype showed up just a few times. This rearrangement joins TRBV20-1 to TRBJ2-3, with 8 bases identical to TRBD2. The CDR3 runs 16 residues. Per the germline V gene, CDR1 is DFQATT and CDR2 is SNEGSKA (reference sequence). Trimming at V came to 3 bases and at J to 1 base, leaving 9 bases not matched to a gene. This CDR3 reads CSASSLAGMGTDTQYF. CDR3 DNA sequence: TGCAGTGCTAGTTCCTTAGCGGGGATGGGCACAGATACGCAGTATTTT.

The V and J genes are TRBV12-3 or TRBV12-4 and TRBJ2-7; 9 bases fit TRBD1. V shed 4 bases, J shed 7 bases, and the junction held 8 bases outside the gene matches. CDR3 length: 14 residues. The CDR3 loop reads CASSSVQGAGEQYF. The CDR3 nucleotides read TGTGCCAGCAGTTCCGTACAGGGGGCAGGGGAGCAGTACTTC.

This clonotype came up a few times. V usage is TRBV6-6 and J usage is TRBJ1-1; D is undetermined. CDR1 is MNHNY, CDR2 SVGAGI, per germline (reference sequence). V gave up 8 bases and J gave up 5 bases, with 9 bases separating them. The CDR3 contains 11 residues. This chain's CDR3 is CASLGGTEAFF. DNA of the CDR3: TGTGCCAGCCTTGGAGGGACTGAAGCTTTCTTT.

This clonotype has ten or more counts. This chain links TRBV10-1 with TRBJ1-1, with 7 bases fitting TRBD1. V shed 6 bases, J shed 4 bases, and the junction held 5 bases outside the gene matches. The germline CDR1 and CDR2 sequences are WNHNN and SYGVQD (reference sequence). There are 13 residues in the CDR3. The DNA of the CDR3 is TGCGCCAGCAGGAAGACAGGGTCCACTGAAGCTTTCTTT. Its protein is CASRKTGSTEAFF.

This chain joins TRBV28 and TRBJ2-7; the D is unclear. CDR1 and CDR2 (germline): MDHEN, SYDVKM. The V end lost 3 bases, the J end lost 5 bases, and 5 bases lay between the germline ends. This CDR3 is built from 11 residues. The CDR3 reads CASSLQHEQYF. In DNA, the CDR3 is TGTGCCAGCAGTTTGCAACACGAGCAGTACTTC.

CDR3 in amino acids: CASSQGTASTDTQYF. CDR3 sequence (DNA): TGTGCCAGCAGCCAAGGGACAGCGAGCACAGATACGCAGTATTTT. V is TRBV3-1 and J is TRBJ2-3, with a tentative D call TRBD1 (6 bases). Per germline, CDR1 LGHDT and CDR2 YNNKEL (reference sequence). The V and J ends lost 1 base and 0 bases respectively, with 8 bases between them. The CDR3 contains 15 residues.

This clonotype was counted many times. The rearrangement joins TRBV6-6 to TRBJ2-1; tentative D call: TRBD2 (6 bases). This CDR3 has 13 residues. The ends were cut back, 5 bases at V and 3 bases at J, with 8 bases in the middle. CDR1 is MNHNY and CDR2 is SVGAGI in the germline V gene (reference sequence). The CDR3, as DNA: TGTGCCAGCAGTAGGGACTTCTACAATGAGCAGTTCTTC. Its translation: CASSRDFYNEQFF.